This TCR beta chain was recovered during a study of cytomegalovirus exposure and HLA in healthy donors. From germline, CDR1 is MNHEY and CDR2 SMNVEV (reference sequence). This CDR3 is built from 14 residues. Losses at the gene ends were 5 bases for V and 3 bases for J; bases not matched to a gene: 6. This PCR relied on a set of 60 Vbeta primers and 13 Jbeta primers. Method: immunoSEQ multiplex PCR; TCRdb's copy keeps in-frame clones and lacks some. The sample shows some 170,000 clones, 60% to 85% of them seen only once. Sequencing input: PBMCs. The chain is built from TRBV27 and TRBJ1-2, with 7 bases lining up with TRBD1. The sequence came from a man aged 30-40 years in good health and CMV-seropositive. The CDR3 spells CASSPRGQHYGYTF. The CDR3 DNA sequence: TGTGCCAGCAGTCCCAGGGGACAGCACTATGGCTACACCTTC.